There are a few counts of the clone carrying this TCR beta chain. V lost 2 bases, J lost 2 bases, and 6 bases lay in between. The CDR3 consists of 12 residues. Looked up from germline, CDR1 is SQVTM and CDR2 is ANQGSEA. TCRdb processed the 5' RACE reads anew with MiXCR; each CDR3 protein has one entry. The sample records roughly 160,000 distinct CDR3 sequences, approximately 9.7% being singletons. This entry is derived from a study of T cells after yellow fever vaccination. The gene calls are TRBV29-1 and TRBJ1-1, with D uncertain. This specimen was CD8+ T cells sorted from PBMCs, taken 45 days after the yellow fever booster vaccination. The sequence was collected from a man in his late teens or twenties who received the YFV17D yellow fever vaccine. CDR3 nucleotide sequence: TGCAGCGTTGAACCGGGAAACACTGAAGCTTTCTTT. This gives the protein CSVEPGNTEAFF.